This T cell receptor beta chain was recovered during a study of blood T cell repertoires in COVID-19. Study-wide background: The cDNA or gDNA used as material had been derived from T cells, B-cell-depleted T cells, or PBMCs.

Original methodology: By means of reference gene primer amplification, nucleated cell counts were estimated. Here immunoSEQ multiplex PCR was the method, and the copy in TCRdb shows in-frame clones only, minus some. D and trimming come from the DNA, and the V and J calls and clone size come from that table. The sample includes 75,000 to 90,000 clones, more than 75% of them seen just once. This CDR3 is 18 amino acids long. Germline V gene lookup returns CDR1 MNHNY and CDR2 SVGAGI (reference sequence). Germline trimming cut 5 bases from V and 0 bases from J; bases unmatched to any gene: 15. This TCR came from a human donor in a cohort sampled during active COVID-19. The sequenced material came from peripheral blood. The chain employs TRBV6-6 and TRBJ1-1; 7 bases fit TRBD1. The CDR3 DNA sequence: TGTGCCAGCAGTCCTCAGACCGGGACAGCCCATATGAACACTGAAGCTTTCTTT. Amino acids: CASSPQTGTAHMNTEAFF.